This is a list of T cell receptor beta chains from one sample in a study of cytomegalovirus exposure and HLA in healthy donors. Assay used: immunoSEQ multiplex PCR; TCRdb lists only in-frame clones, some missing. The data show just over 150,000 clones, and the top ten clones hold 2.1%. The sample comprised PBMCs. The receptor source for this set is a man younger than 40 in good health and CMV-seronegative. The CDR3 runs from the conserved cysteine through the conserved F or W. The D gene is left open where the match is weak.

CDR3aa: CASSSGTRPYEQYF
j_gene: TRBJ2-7
v_gene: TRBV5-1
d_gene: TRBD2

CDR3aa: CATSRDKGRAFF
j_gene: TRBJ1-1
v_gene: TRBV15
d_gene: -

CDR3aa: CASSLVGVGYEQYF
j_gene: -
v_gene: TRBV5-1
d_gene: -

CDR3aa: CASSMTSGRSGTGELFF
j_gene: TRBJ2-2
v_gene: TRBV11-2
d_gene: TRBD2

CDR3aa: CASSEGRDYGYTF
j_gene: TRBJ1-2
v_gene: TRBV2
d_gene: -

CDR3aa: CASSLGQYYGYTF
j_gene: TRBJ1-2
v_gene: TRBV7-3
d_gene: -

CDR3aa: CASSSDTPYEQYF
j_gene: TRBJ2-7
v_gene: TRBV28
d_gene: -

CDR3aa: CASSHDEGANYGYTF
j_gene: TRBJ1-2
v_gene: TRBV18
d_gene: -

CDR3aa: CASSTVRGELFF
j_gene: TRBJ2-2
v_gene: TRBV19
d_gene: -

CDR3aa: CASSVVSSGGYTF
j_gene: TRBJ1-2
v_gene: TRBV9
d_gene: -

CDR3aa: CASSLEQGSYEQYF
j_gene: TRBJ2-7
v_gene: TRBV5-1
d_gene: -

CDR3aa: CASSSPGVAARPGEQYF
j_gene: TRBJ2-7
v_gene: TRBV28
d_gene: -

CDR3aa: CASSTPGQGPHEQYF
j_gene: TRBJ2-7
v_gene: TRBV19
d_gene: TRBD1

CDR3aa: CASSLTGGNYGYTF
j_gene: TRBJ1-2
v_gene: TRBV5-4
d_gene: TRBD1

CDR3aa: CASSLSTSSSYNEQFF
j_gene: TRBJ2-1
v_gene: TRBV5-1
d_gene: -

CDR3aa: CASSLYSGTRSGEQFF
j_gene: TRBJ2-1
v_gene: TRBV18
d_gene: TRBD2

CDR3aa: CASSGPPQGPNEQFF
j_gene: TRBJ2-1
v_gene: TRBV2
d_gene: -

CDR3aa: CASSPPGAGGIGELFF
j_gene: TRBJ2-2
v_gene: TRBV18
d_gene: TRBD2

CDR3aa: CASSLVREKLFF
j_gene: TRBJ1-4
v_gene: TRBV7-9
d_gene: -

CDR3aa: CASSLQGATDTQYF
j_gene: TRBJ2-3
v_gene: TRBV7-2
d_gene: TRBD1

CDR3aa: CASGRDTLNEQFF
j_gene: TRBJ2-1
v_gene: TRBV6-1
d_gene: -

CDR3aa: CASSFTSGRGYEQFF
j_gene: TRBJ2-1
v_gene: TRBV6-1
d_gene: TRBD2

CDR3aa: CASSPGQPRDEQFF
j_gene: TRBJ2-1
v_gene: TRBV9
d_gene: -

CDR3aa: CATSGDRDKTYGYTF
j_gene: TRBJ1-2
v_gene: TRBV15
d_gene: -

CDR3aa: CASSHHIGDNYEQYF
j_gene: TRBJ2-7
v_gene: TRBV7-7
d_gene: -

CDR3aa: CASSKGDRWTGANVLTF
j_gene: TRBJ2-6
v_gene: TRBV5-1
d_gene: TRBD1

CDR3aa: CASSLDARTSSYEQYF
j_gene: -
v_gene: TRBV7-9
d_gene: TRBD2

CDR3aa: CVVGSYQETQYF
j_gene: TRBJ2-5
v_gene: TRBV28
d_gene: -

CDR3aa: CASSSLLGGRFEQYF
j_gene: TRBJ2-7
v_gene: TRBV6-5
d_gene: -

CDR3aa: CASSYTARNEQFF
j_gene: TRBJ2-1
v_gene: TRBV11-2
d_gene: -

CDR3aa: CASSLVGRQAKTYEQYF
j_gene: TRBJ2-7
v_gene: TRBV5-4
d_gene: -

CDR3aa: CASSVASGTYNEQFF
j_gene: TRBJ2-1
v_gene: TRBV9
d_gene: TRBD2

CDR3aa: CASSQVVGGAYEQYF
j_gene: TRBJ2-7
v_gene: TRBV4-2
d_gene: -

CDR3aa: CSVELAGETQYF
j_gene: TRBJ2-5
v_gene: TRBV29-1
d_gene: -